This TCR beta chain was sequenced in a study of Graves' ophthalmopathy and Graves' hyperthyroidism. The overall study: Before any treatment, peripheral blood was taken at the initial diagnosis.

Regarding the study as a whole: In separating ophthalmopathy from stable hyperthyroidism, a 13-signature model achieved around 85% sensitivity and about 80% specificity.

Germline V gene sequence: CDR1 MNHEY, CDR2 SVGEGT. The V and J ends lost 8 bases and 5 bases, in that order; junction bases with no gene match: 18. The CDR3 sequence is 17 residues long. RNA transcripts served as template for amplifying TCR beta CDR3 sequences. After a first-round RT-PCR with HTBI primers, a second-round multiplex PCR was run. TCRdb redid the calling of the multiplex PCR reads with MiXCR, one entry per CDR3 protein. The repertoire holds some 370,000 distinct CDR3 sequences, with about 17% as singletons. The PBMCs were taken from around 9.1 ml of fresh peripheral blood. Only a few counts were recorded for this clonotype. Its antigen is unidentified.

Input material: peripheral blood. The rearrangement uses TRBV6-2 or TRBV6-3 and TRBJ1-5; 7 positions match TRBD1. The receptor was isolated from an adult woman with stable Graves' hyperthyroidism. DNA of the CDR3: TGTGCCAGCCAGACCAAAAATTACCTACAGGGGTATCAGCCCCAGCATTTT. It yields the protein CASQTKNYLQGYQPQHF.